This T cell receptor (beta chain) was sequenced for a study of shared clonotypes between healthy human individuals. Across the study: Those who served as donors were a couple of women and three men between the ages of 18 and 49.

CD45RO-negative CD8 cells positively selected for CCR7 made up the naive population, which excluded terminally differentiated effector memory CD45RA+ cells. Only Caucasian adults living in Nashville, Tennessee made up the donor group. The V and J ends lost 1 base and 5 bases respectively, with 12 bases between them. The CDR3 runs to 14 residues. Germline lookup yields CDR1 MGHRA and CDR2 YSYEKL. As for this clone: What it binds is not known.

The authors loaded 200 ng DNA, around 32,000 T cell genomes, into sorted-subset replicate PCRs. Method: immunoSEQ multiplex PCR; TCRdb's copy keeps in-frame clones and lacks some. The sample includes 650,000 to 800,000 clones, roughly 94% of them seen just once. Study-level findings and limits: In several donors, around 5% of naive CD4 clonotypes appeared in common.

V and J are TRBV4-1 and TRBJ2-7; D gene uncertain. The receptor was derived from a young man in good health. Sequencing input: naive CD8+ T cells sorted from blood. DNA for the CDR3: TGCGCCAGCAGCCAAGTTGCCAATCGCCACGAGCAGTACTTC. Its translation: CASSQVANRHEQYF.